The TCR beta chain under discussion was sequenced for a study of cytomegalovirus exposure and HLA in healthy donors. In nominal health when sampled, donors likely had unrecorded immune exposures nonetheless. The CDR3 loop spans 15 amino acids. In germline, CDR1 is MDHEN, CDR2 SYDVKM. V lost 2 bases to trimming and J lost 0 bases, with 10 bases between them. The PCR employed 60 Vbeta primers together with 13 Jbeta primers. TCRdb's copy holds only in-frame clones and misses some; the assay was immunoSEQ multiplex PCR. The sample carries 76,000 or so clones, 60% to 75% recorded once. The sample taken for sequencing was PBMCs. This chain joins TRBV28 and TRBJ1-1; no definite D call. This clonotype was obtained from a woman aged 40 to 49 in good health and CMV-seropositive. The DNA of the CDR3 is TGTGCCAGCAGTTTACAGGTCAACATGAACACTGAAGCTTTCTTT. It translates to CASSLQVNMNTEAFF.